This is a list of T cell receptor beta chains from one sample in a study of cytotoxic CD8 clonotypes in ibrutinib-treated CLL. The protocol was immunoSEQ multiplex PCR, while the TCRdb copy is restricted to in-frame clones and leaves out a portion. The sample carries about 57,000 clones, approximately 52% recorded once. This sample comprised PBMCs, obtained after 24 months of ibrutinib treatment. The origin of the receptors is a human donor with chronic lymphocytic leukemia. Both conserved end residues are part of each CDR3. The D gene is left open where the match is weak. Clone size is stated in some rows and not others, as once, few, many or a class when expanded.

v_call: TRBV5-4; d_call: NA; cdr3_length: 13; clone_size: NA; j_call: TRBJ2-1; cdr3_nt: TGTGCCAGCAGCTTGCCCACTATCGATGAGCAGTTCTTC; cdr3_aa: CASSLPTIDEQFF
v_call: TRBV4-1; d_call: TRBD2; cdr3_length: 19; clone_size: once; j_call: TRBJ2-6; cdr3_nt: TGCGCCAGCAGCCCCTTCCCCGCCGGGGGGGGCGCGGGGGCCAACGTCCTGACTTTC; cdr3_aa: CASSPFPAGGGAGANVLTF
v_call: TRBV19; d_call: NA; cdr3_length: 15; clone_size: NA; j_call: TRBJ2-7; cdr3_nt: TGTGCCAGTAGTATTGTCACAGGGAACGGCTACGAGCAGTACTTC; cdr3_aa: CASSIVTGNGYEQYF
v_call: TRBV7-2; d_call: NA; cdr3_length: 16; clone_size: NA; j_call: TRBJ1-5; cdr3_nt: TGTGCCAGCAGCTTAGTGGGGGCGGCAGGGAATCAGCCCCAGCATTTT; cdr3_aa: CASSLVGAAGNQPQHF
v_call: TRBV6-5; d_call: TRBD1; cdr3_length: 14; clone_size: NA; j_call: TRBJ1-3; cdr3_nt: TGTGCCAGCCACAGGGGAGAGGCTGGAAACACCATATATTTT; cdr3_aa: CASHRGEAGNTIYF
v_call: TRBV28; d_call: NA; cdr3_length: 13; clone_size: many; j_call: TRBJ2-7; cdr3_nt: TGTGCCAGCAGTTTAGTGATCTCCTACGAGCAGTACTTC; cdr3_aa: CASSLVISYEQYF
v_call: TRBV29-1; d_call: TRBD2; cdr3_length: 15; clone_size: once; j_call: TRBJ2-7; cdr3_nt: TGCAGCGTTGATGGTAGCGGGAGGGCCGGGGGAGAGCAGTACTTC; cdr3_aa: CSVDGSGRAGGEQYF
v_call: TRBV5-4; d_call: NA; cdr3_length: 14; clone_size: NA; j_call: TRBJ2-2; cdr3_nt: TGTGCCAGCGGATCGTGGGGGTACACCGGGGAGCTGTTTTTT; cdr3_aa: CASGSWGYTGELFF
v_call: TRBV10-1; d_call: NA; cdr3_length: 15; clone_size: NA; j_call: TRBJ2-1; cdr3_nt: TGCGCCAGCACCTTTATAGCGGTCACGTGGAATGAGCAGTTCTTC; cdr3_aa: CASTFIAVTWNEQFF
v_call: TRBV5-4; d_call: TRBD2; cdr3_length: 18; clone_size: NA; j_call: TRBJ2-7; cdr3_nt: TGTGCCAGCAGCCAAGGACTCGGAGGACTAGCGGGAGAAGATGAGCAGTACTTC; cdr3_aa: CASSQGLGGLAGEDEQYF
v_call: TRBV7-2; d_call: NA; cdr3_length: 16; clone_size: NA; j_call: TRBJ2-7; cdr3_nt: TGTGCCAGCAGCTCTAACAACAGGGTTACCATCTACGAGCAGTACTTC; cdr3_aa: CASSSNNRVTIYEQYF
v_call: TRBV28; d_call: NA; cdr3_length: 14; clone_size: once; j_call: TRBJ1-5; cdr3_nt: TGTGCCAGCAGTTTAACGGGGGCCTATCAGCCCCAGCATTTT; cdr3_aa: CASSLTGAYQPQHF
v_call: TRBV27; d_call: NA; cdr3_length: 14; clone_size: NA; j_call: TRBJ1-4; cdr3_nt: TGTGCCAGCAGTTTCGGGGGCCAGTATGAAAAACTGTTTTTT; cdr3_aa: CASSFGGQYEKLFF
v_call: TRBV30; d_call: NA; cdr3_length: 12; clone_size: NA; j_call: TRBJ2-5; cdr3_nt: TGTGCCTGGAGTAGGGGGAGAGAGACCCAGTACTTC; cdr3_aa: CAWSRGRETQYF
v_call: TRBV7-2; d_call: NA; cdr3_length: 15; clone_size: NA; j_call: TRBJ2-7; cdr3_nt: TGTGCCAGCAGCCCATCCACCCGACAGAGCTACGAGCAGTACTTC; cdr3_aa: CASSPSTRQSYEQYF
v_call: TRBV7-6; d_call: NA; cdr3_length: 16; clone_size: few; j_call: TRBJ2-6; cdr3_nt: TGTGCCAGCAGCGACGACAGGACCTCTGGGGCCAACGTCCTGACTTTC; cdr3_aa: CASSDDRTSGANVLTF
v_call: TRBV4-1; d_call: TRBD1; cdr3_length: 18; clone_size: NA; j_call: TRBJ1-4; cdr3_nt: TGCGCCAGCAGCCTCACAGGGCAGGGGGAAGGCAGTCGTGAAAAACTGTTTTTT; cdr3_aa: CASSLTGQGEGSREKLFF
v_call: TRBV2; d_call: TRBD2; cdr3_length: 19; clone_size: NA; j_call: TRBJ2-5; cdr3_nt: TGTGCCAGCAGTCTCGCTCCGGGACTAGCGGGGCGGGGGGAAGAGACCCAGTACTTC; cdr3_aa: CASSLAPGLAGRGEETQYF
v_call: TRBV19; d_call: NA; cdr3_length: 15; clone_size: NA; j_call: TRBJ1-1; cdr3_nt: TGTGCCAGCAAACCCGGGACGCTTCTAGGCACAGAAGCTTTCTTT; cdr3_aa: CASKPGTLLGTEAFF
v_call: TRBV5-4; d_call: NA; cdr3_length: 14; clone_size: NA; j_call: TRBJ2-1; cdr3_nt: TGTGCCAGCAGAAAGGAGAGCTCCTACAATGAGCAGTTCTTC; cdr3_aa: CASRKESSYNEQFF
v_call: TRBV10-3; d_call: NA; cdr3_length: 12; clone_size: NA; j_call: TRBJ2-5; cdr3_nt: TGTGCCATCAGTGCAACAACAGAGACCCAGTACTTC; cdr3_aa: CAISATTETQYF
v_call: TRBV18; d_call: NA; cdr3_length: 13; clone_size: NA; j_call: TRBJ2-7; cdr3_nt: TGTGCCAGCTCGGCAACAGGGAAGGACAAGCAGTACTTC; cdr3_aa: CASSATGKDKQYF
v_call: TRBV6-5; d_call: NA; cdr3_length: 14; clone_size: NA; j_call: TRBJ1-2; cdr3_nt: TGTGCCAGCAGAAAACAGGGCCCCAACTATGGCTACACCTTC; cdr3_aa: CASRKQGPNYGYTF
v_call: TRBV5-4; d_call: NA; cdr3_length: 15; clone_size: few; j_call: TRBJ2-7; cdr3_nt: TGTGCCAGCAGCCCCTTAGCGGAATTCTCCTACGAGCAGTACTTC; cdr3_aa: CASSPLAEFSYEQYF
v_call: TRBV19; d_call: NA; cdr3_length: 14; clone_size: NA; j_call: TRBJ1-4; cdr3_nt: TGTGCCAGTAGTATCCGTGGGGACCCTGGAAAACTGTTTTTT; cdr3_aa: CASSIRGDPGKLFF
v_call: TRBV19; d_call: TRBD1; cdr3_length: 15; clone_size: few; j_call: TRBJ1-1; cdr3_nt: TGTGCCAGTAGTGGAACAGGGGAAGGGAACACTGAAGCTTTCTTT; cdr3_aa: CASSGTGEGNTEAFF
v_call: TRBV9; d_call: TRBD2; cdr3_length: 16; clone_size: NA; j_call: TRBJ2-2; cdr3_nt: TGTGCCAGCAGCGTAGGGACTAGCGGGAGTACCGGGGAGCTGTTTTTT; cdr3_aa: CASSVGTSGSTGELFF
v_call: TRBV30; d_call: NA; cdr3_length: 11; clone_size: NA; j_call: TRBJ2-7; cdr3_nt: TGTGCCTGGAGTCGTGGAGGGGAGCAGTACTTC; cdr3_aa: CAWSRGGEQYF
v_call: TRBV2; d_call: TRBD2; cdr3_length: 15; clone_size: NA; j_call: TRBJ2-5; cdr3_nt: TGTGCCAGCAGTGCCGGGACTAGCGGGGTGGAGACCCAGTACTTC; cdr3_aa: CASSAGTSGVETQYF
v_call: TRBV6-1; d_call: NA; cdr3_length: 13; clone_size: few; j_call: TRBJ2-2; cdr3_nt: TGTGCCAGCAGTGAATTCGGCACCGGGGAGCTGTTTTTT; cdr3_aa: CASSEFGTGELFF
v_call: TRBV6-1; d_call: NA; cdr3_length: 16; clone_size: many; j_call: TRBJ1-2; cdr3_nt: TGTGCCAGCAGTGAAGCCGCTAAGGGCCCTAACTATGGCTACACCTTC; cdr3_aa: CASSEAAKGPNYGYTF
v_call: TRBV6-1; d_call: NA; cdr3_length: 14; clone_size: few; j_call: TRBJ1-3; cdr3_nt: TGTGCCAGCAGTGGGTGGGGAGTAGGAAACACCATATATTTT; cdr3_aa: CASSGWGVGNTIYF
v_call: TRBV27; d_call: TRBD1; cdr3_length: 17; clone_size: NA; j_call: TRBJ2-6; cdr3_nt: TGTGCCAGCGCCCGGGACAGGGGCATCTTTGGGGCCAACGTCCTGACTTTC; cdr3_aa: CASARDRGIFGANVLTF
v_call: TRBV14; d_call: NA; cdr3_length: 15; clone_size: once; j_call: TRBJ1-2; cdr3_nt: TGTGCCAGCAGCCTCGTGGACTCTGGAATCTATGGCTACACCTTC; cdr3_aa: CASSLVDSGIYGYTF
v_call: TRBV19; d_call: NA; cdr3_length: 14; clone_size: few; j_call: TRBJ2-2; cdr3_nt: TGTGCCAGTACTCCCGGGGCGAACACCGGGGAGCTGTTTTTT; cdr3_aa: CASTPGANTGELFF
v_call: TRBV15; d_call: NA; cdr3_length: 15; clone_size: NA; j_call: TRBJ1-6; cdr3_nt: TGTGCCACCAGCAGAGAGCAGGGGAGGAATTCACCCCTCCACTTT; cdr3_aa: CATSREQGRNSPLHF
v_call: TRBV27; d_call: NA; cdr3_length: 15; clone_size: NA; j_call: TRBJ1-2; cdr3_nt: TGTGCCAGCAGTTTTAGCCCTCCGGGCAACTATGGCTACACCTTC; cdr3_aa: CASSFSPPGNYGYTF
v_call: TRBV5-1; d_call: NA; cdr3_length: 14; clone_size: NA; j_call: TRBJ1-1; cdr3_nt: TGCGCCAGCAGCCCCTCCGGGGGGGTAACTGAAGCTTTCTTT; cdr3_aa: CASSPSGGVTEAFF
v_call: TRBV6-5; d_call: NA; cdr3_length: 15; clone_size: few; j_call: TRBJ2-1; cdr3_nt: TGTGCCAGCAGTTACGCTTTGGGGAGGAACAATGAGCAGTTCTTC; cdr3_aa: CASSYALGRNNEQFF
v_call: TRBV6-1; d_call: TRBD1; cdr3_length: 13; clone_size: few; j_call: TRBJ1-2; cdr3_nt: TGTGCCAGCAGCCTGGACAGGGACTATGGCTACACCTTC; cdr3_aa: CASSLDRDYGYTF
v_call: TRBV19; d_call: NA; cdr3_length: 12; clone_size: NA; j_call: TRBJ1-5; cdr3_nt: TGTGCCAGTAGTATAGGGGAAAGTCCCCAGCATTTT; cdr3_aa: CASSIGESPQHF
v_call: TRBV2; d_call: NA; cdr3_length: 15; clone_size: many; j_call: TRBJ1-5; cdr3_nt: TGTGCCAGCAGTCCCGACAGGTTAGGTAATCAGCCCCAGCATTTT; cdr3_aa: CASSPDRLGNQPQHF
v_call: TRBV18; d_call: NA; cdr3_length: 14; clone_size: NA; j_call: TRBJ1-1; cdr3_nt: TGTGCCAGCTCACCTGCCGGGACTTATGCTGAAGCTTTCTTT; cdr3_aa: CASSPAGTYAEAFF
v_call: TRBV6-1; d_call: NA; cdr3_length: 17; clone_size: NA; j_call: TRBJ1-5; cdr3_nt: TGTGCCAGCAGTGAAGTACCACAGTGGGATAGCAATCAGCCCCAGCATTTT; cdr3_aa: CASSEVPQWDSNQPQHF
v_call: TRBV10-3; d_call: TRBD2; cdr3_length: 13; clone_size: NA; j_call: TRBJ2-1; cdr3_nt: TGTGCCACCCTGAGGTTAGCGGGGGGTGAGCAGTTCTTC; cdr3_aa: CATLRLAGGEQFF
v_call: TRBV6-5; d_call: TRBD2; cdr3_length: 14; clone_size: NA; j_call: TRBJ2-3; cdr3_nt: TGTGCCAGCAGCCGAGCGGGGAATACAGATACGCAGTATTTT; cdr3_aa: CASSRAGNTDTQYF
v_call: TRBV6-5; d_call: NA; cdr3_length: 15; clone_size: many; j_call: TRBJ1-1; cdr3_nt: TGTGCCAGCAGCCATGGGACAACCCTGAACACTGAAGCTTTCTTT; cdr3_aa: CASSHGTTLNTEAFF
v_call: TRBV6-5; d_call: TRBD2; cdr3_length: 13; clone_size: NA; j_call: TRBJ2-5; cdr3_nt: TGTGCCAGCCGCCGCGGGGGAAGAGAGACCCAGTACTTC; cdr3_aa: CASRRGGRETQYF
v_call: TRBV9; d_call: NA; cdr3_length: 14; clone_size: NA; j_call: TRBJ1-3; cdr3_nt: TGTGCCAGCAGCGGCTCAGGGGTCGGAAACACCATATATTTT; cdr3_aa: CASSGSGVGNTIYF
v_call: TRBV5-1; d_call: NA; cdr3_length: 15; clone_size: NA; j_call: TRBJ1-1; cdr3_nt: TGCGCCAGCAGCTTGAGCCCGAAGGCGGGCACTGAAGCTTTCTTT; cdr3_aa: CASSLSPKAGTEAFF
v_call: TRBV7-5; d_call: NA; cdr3_length: 11; clone_size: few; j_call: TRBJ2-7; cdr3_nt: TGTGTTTTACAGGGGCCCTACGAGCAGTACTTC; cdr3_aa: CVLQGPYEQYF
v_call: TRBV2; d_call: TRBD2; cdr3_length: 16; clone_size: NA; j_call: TRBJ2-1; cdr3_nt: TGTGCCAGCAGGGGGGGGACTAGCGGGAGGTACAATGAGCAGTTCTTC; cdr3_aa: CASRGGTSGRYNEQFF
v_call: TRBV29-1; d_call: NA; cdr3_length: 11; clone_size: NA; j_call: TRBJ2-3; cdr3_nt: TGCAGCGGACAGGTGCCAGATACGCAGTATTTT; cdr3_aa: CSGQVPDTQYF